The rows below give T cell receptor beta chains drawn from one sample of a study of blood T cell repertoires in COVID-19. Profiling relied on immunoSEQ multiplex PCR, and the TCRdb table lists in-frame clones only, not all of them. In the table there are roughly 79,000 clones, approximately 88% of which are singletons. Sequenced sample: peripheral blood. Every receptor here comes from a woman aged 45-60 years with acute or convalescent COVID-19. Each CDR3 is given with its conserved first and last residue. A D gene is named only where the DNA matches it firmly. A row's size may be missing; if present it is once, few, many or a size class.

clone size	V gene	J gene	D gene	CDR3 length	CDR3 DNA	CDR3 protein
once	TRBV11-2	TRBJ1-4	-	15	TGTGCCAGCAGCCCGTCGGAGCAGCCTAATGAAAAACTGTTTTTT	CASSPSEQPNEKLFF
-	TRBV3-1/TRBV3-2	TRBJ1-2	TRBD1	13	TGTGCCAGCAGTACAGGGGGTCCGGGGGGCTACACCTTC	CASSTGGPGGYTF
-	TRBV4-1	TRBJ1-1	TRBD1	16	TGCGCCAGCAGCCAAGGGACAGGGGCCCTGAACACTGAAGCTTTCTTT	CASSQGTGALNTEAFF
-	TRBV11-2	TRBJ1-4	TRBD1	15	TGTGCCAGCAGCGAGGTGACAGGGGGCGTGGAAAAACTGTTTTTT	CASSEVTGGVEKLFF
few	TRBV7-2	TRBJ1-6	TRBD1	12	TGTGCCAGCAGCCTAGACAGGGTACCCCTCCACTTT	CASSLDRVPLHF
few	TRBV7-8	TRBJ1-2	TRBD1	15	TGTGCCAGCAGCCGGACAGGGCAAGGGGCCTATGGCTACACCTTC	CASSRTGQGAYGYTF
-	TRBV29-1	TRBJ2-5	TRBD2	14	TGCAGCGTTGGGTTTAGCGGGAGGGGGGAGACCCAGTACTTC	CSVGFSGRGETQYF
-	TRBV11-1	TRBJ1-1	TRBD1	11	TGTGCCAGCAGCGGGGACAGTGAAGCTTTCTTT	CASSGDSEAFF
-	TRBV9	TRBJ1-5	TRBD1	13	TGTGCCAGCAGTGGGACAGAGAATCAGCCCCAGCATTTT	CASSGTENQPQHF
-	TRBV28	TRBJ2-3	-	16	TGTGCCAGCACCCCCCCGTGGGGCGGGGAGACAGATACGCAGTATTTT	CASTPPWGGETDTQYF
-	TRBV15	TRBJ2-5	TRBD2	15	TGTGCCACCCGAAAGGGACTAGCGGGAGGAGAGACCCAGTACTTC	CATRKGLAGGETQYF
-	TRBV18	TRBJ2-5	-	11	TGTGCCAGTGGTAACGGAGAGACCCAGTACTTC	CASGNGETQYF
-	TRBV30	TRBJ2-2	TRBD1	15	TGTGCCTGGGCCCCGGGACAGATGAACACCGGGGAGCTGTTTTTT	CAWAPGQMNTGELFF
-	TRBV9	TRBJ2-7	-	13	TGTGCCAGCAGCCCTCAGGAGGGGTACGAGCAGTACTTC	CASSPQEGYEQYF
-	TRBV30	TRBJ1-2	-	12	TGTGCCTGGAGTGGGAAGGGGGATGGCTACACCTTC	CAWSGKGDGYTF